What follows is one TCR beta chain and its context. Antigen specificity is unknown. The CDR3 is made up of 13 amino acids. In germline, CDR1 is DFQATT, CDR2 SNEGSKA (reference sequence). TCRdb re-called the 5' RACE reads; every CDR3 protein appears as one record, without DNA. The listing contains 550,000 to 600,000 distinct CDR3 sequences. These data originate in a study of T cells expressing NK-cell markers. At the level of the study: The authors sequenced eight donors, of whom seven were HCMV-seropositive and one was seronegative. Overall study findings and caveats: The share of CD8+ T cells held by dominant NKG2C+ clonotypes was about 1.0-8% in about six donors.

Material: blood T cells: a sorted CD56 or NKG2C T cell subset, CD4+ or CD8+ T cells, or bulk PBMC T cells (not recorded which). The receptor was isolated from a man in his late teens or twenties in good health. V and J are TRBV20-1 and TRBJ2-7. The CDR3 region is CSARAPATYEQYF.